The 11 T cell receptor beta chains given below trace back to one sample, sequenced in a study of early T cells in non-severe SARS-CoV-2 infection. MiXCR, applied by TCRdb to the 5' RACE reads, yields one record per CDR3 protein. The sample lists 50,000 to 60,000 distinct CDR3 sequences; more than 9% were seen once. Sequencing was done on a sample of whole blood. The receptor set was obtained from an adult who was a healthcare worker with PCR-confirmed SARS-CoV-2 infection or an uninfected control (not recorded which).

This clonotype was seen many times. This rearrangement joins TRBV6-1 to TRBJ2-1, with D tentatively TRBD2 (6 bases). The CDR3 extends over 12 amino acids. Looked up from germline, CDR1 is MNHNS and CDR2 is SASEGT. V was pared by 4 bases and J by 12 bases, with 13 bases between. CDR3 DNA sequence: TGTGCCAGCAGTGTCGGCGGGACCTGGCAGTTCTTC. Protein product: CASSVGGTWQFF.

This clonotype showed up many times. V gene TRBV25-1 combines with J gene TRBJ2-1; 9 bases match TRBD2. Trimming at V came to 2 bases and at J to 4 bases, leaving 6 bases not matched to a gene. Germline V lookup: CDR1 MGHDK, CDR2 SYGVNS. This CDR3 is built from 16 residues. This CDR3 reads CASSERLAGRYNEQFF. The CDR3, as DNA: TGTGCCAGCAGTGAAAGGCTAGCGGGAAGATACAATGAGCAGTTCTTC.

As regards this clonotype: A much more abundant neighbour one base away suggests this may be a read error. CDR3 in DNA: TGTGCCACCAGTGAGTCGGGAGGCACAGGTACGCAGTATTTT. This codes for CATSESGGTGTQYF. The chain employs TRBV24-1 and TRBJ2-3, with TRBD2 identical over 7 bases. CDR3 length: 14 residues. Germline lookup yields CDR1 KGHDR and CDR2 SFDVKD.

The chain joins TRBV6-2 or TRBV6-3 to TRBJ2-5; D could derive from TRBD1 or TRBD2 (5 bases each). V was clipped by 7 bases and J by 9 bases, with 15 bases between them. Germline CDR1 MNHEY, CDR2 SVGEGT. This CDR3 is 12 amino acids long. CDR3 DNA sequence: TGTGCCAGCAAGGGACGCCTCGGGTCCCAGTACTTC. Amino acid sequence: CASKGRLGSQYF.

This clonotype turned up a few times. This chain's CDR3 is CASSQDSLGLNTDTQYF. DNA of the CDR3: TGCGCCAGCAGCCAAGATTCTTTGGGCTTGAACACAGATACGCAGTATTTT. The chain couples TRBV4-3 to TRBJ2-3; D gene unclear. The CDR3 covers 17 residues. V lost 0 bases and J lost 2, with 15 bases in between. The germline gives CDR1 LGHNA, CDR2 YSLEER.

This clonotype occurred a few times. The J gene is TRBJ1-3, the V gene TRBV11-2, with D possibly TRBD1 on 5 matching bases. The CDR3 spans 15 residues. Deletions cut 5 bases from V and 2 bases from J, with 13 bases between. The germline V gene has CDR1 SGHAT and CDR2 FQNNGV. The CDR3 loop reads CASSTGPNPGNTIYF. The CDR3 coding sequence is TGTGCCAGCAGCACGGGACCAAACCCTGGAAACACCATATATTTT.

A word on this clonotype: Compared with germline, one end of the junction differs, possibly owing to a read error. The rearrangement uses TRBV9 and TRBJ2-1, with D perhaps TRBD2 (5 bases). Germline V CDR1 and CDR2: SGDLS, YYNGEE. The CDR3 consists of 13 residues. CDR3 amino acids: CASRGSSYNGQFF. CDR3 nucleotides: TGTGCCAGCCGCGGGTCTTCCTACAATGGGCAGTTCTTC.

The CDR3 protein is CASSQSGFHEQFF. The CDR3 coding sequence is TGTGCCAGCAGCCAGTCAGGGTTCCATGAGCAGTTCTTC. The chain is built from TRBV3-1 and TRBJ2-1; TRBD1 is a possible D gene (5 bases). The CDR3 length is 13 residues. CDR1 and CDR2 (germline): LGHDT, YNNKEL (reference sequence). V was pared by 3 bases and J by 8 bases, with 11 bases between.

This clonotype was counted at least ten times. DNA for the CDR3: TGTGCCACCAGCAGACCGGGACGGGAGGCCCCGGAGACCCAGTACTTC. It codes for CATSRPGREAPETQYF. The chain couples TRBV15 to TRBJ2-5; 7 bases are a match to TRBD2. After removal of 2 bases from V and 5 bases from J, the junction contained 11 bases not matched to a gene. The CDR3 spans 16 residues. Per the germline V gene, CDR1 is LNHNV and CDR2 is YYDKDF (reference sequence).

V is TRBV27 and J is TRBJ1-1, with D maybe TRBD1 (6 bases). The V gene lost 5 bases and the J gene lost 3 bases, with 19 bases spanning the gap. Germline-derived CDR1 and CDR2 are MNHEY and SMNVEV (reference sequence). This CDR3 has 16 residues. CDR3: CASSPRGFDSDTEAFF. The DNA of the CDR3 is TGTGCCAGCAGTCCAAGGGGGTTCGACTCGGACACTGAAGCTTTCTTT.

This clonotype occurred many times. V usage is TRBV2 and J usage is TRBJ2-2; D might be TRBD2 (6 bases). From germline, CDR1 is SNHLY and CDR2 FYNNEI. The CDR3 contains 14 residues. Trimming removed 6 bases from V and 4 bases from J, with 12 bases in between. The CDR3 bases are TGTGCCAGCAGGGCTAGCGTCTCCACCGGGGAGCTGTTTTTT. This encodes CASRASVSTGELFF.